These 15 T cell receptor beta chains came from one sample sequenced in a study of PD-L1 blockade in urothelial cancer. Time point noted: pretreatment peripheral blood. Sequencing used immunoSEQ multiplex PCR; TCRdb keeps in-frame clones, though not all of them. There are tens of thousands of clones in the sample; roughly 85% occur only once, and around 15% lies in the top ten. The sample was PBMCs, taken around atezolizumab (anti-PD-L1) treatment. These receptors all stem from a woman aged 60-70 years with urothelial cancer.

The chain combines TRBV11-3 with TRBJ2-1; 10 bases are shared with TRBD2. V dropped 7 bases and J dropped 6; count of bases not matched to a gene: 3. CDR1 is SGHNT, CDR2 YENEEA, per germline. This CDR3 comprises 13 residues. The CDR3 sequence is CASKASGSNEQFF. CDR3 nucleotide sequence: TGTGCCAGCAAGGCTAGCGGGAGCAATGAGCAGTTCTTC.

The chain joins TRBV14 to TRBJ2-3, with D possibly being TRBD2 (6 bases). The CDR3 is 16 residues long. Germline loops: CDR1 SGHDN, CDR2 FVKESK. Trimming pared 1 base from V and 2 bases from J, leaving 13 bases between. Here the CDR3 DNA reads TGTGCCAGCAGCCAAGTACTCGGGAGTCTCACAGATACGCAGTATTTT. This gives the protein CASSQVLGSLTDTQYF. The full variable domain, with the rest looked up from reference TRBV14 and TRBJ2-3, is EAGVTQFPSHSVIEKGQTVTLRCDPISGHDNLYWYRRVMGKEIKFLLHFVKESKQDESGMPNNRFLAERTGGTYSTLKVQPAELEDSGVYFCASSQVLGSLTDTQYFGPGTRLTVL.

The chain couples TRBV6-9 to TRBJ2-1; 7 nucleotides match TRBD2. CDR1 and CDR2 (germline): MNHGY, SVAAGI. After removal of 6 bases from V and 3 bases from J, the junction contained 8 bases not matched to a gene. The CDR3 is 15 residues long. The chain's CDR3 is CASRAPGLSYNEQFF. Here the CDR3 DNA reads TGTGCCAGCAGAGCCCCGGGACTAAGCTACAATGAGCAGTTCTTC.

The rearrangement uses TRBV6-5 and TRBJ2-7, with 8 bases identical to TRBD1. J gave up 5 bases and V 5 bases, and 8 bases lay outside the gene matches. The CDR3 contains 14 residues. Germline assignment: CDR1 MNHEY and CDR2 SVGAGI. DNA of the CDR3: TGTGCCAGCAGTCCAAGACAGGGGTTGGACGAGCAGTACTTC. Its protein is CASSPRQGLDEQYF.

The chain uses TRBV7-9 and TRBJ2-7, with 9 nucleotides matching TRBD2. This CDR3 comprises 13 residues. CDR1 SEHNR and CDR2 FQNEAQ come from the germline V gene (reference sequence). The J segment lost 3 bases and the V segment lost 5 bases, leaving 2 bases of the junction unmatched. In DNA, the CDR3 is TGTGCCAGCAGCCCGACTAGCGGCTACGAGCAGTACTTC. The encoded protein is CASSPTSGYEQYF.

The chain uses TRBV7-7 and TRBJ2-1, with 8 nucleotides matching TRBD1. This CDR3 is built from 13 residues. J lost 6 bases, V lost 5 bases, and 3 bases had no gene match. The germline gives CDR1 SSHAT, CDR2 FNYEAQ (reference sequence). This CDR3 reads CASSRGTGNEQFF. As DNA, the CDR3 is TGTGCCAGCAGCCGGGGGACAGGCAATGAGCAGTTCTTC.

The chain has TRBV10-1 and TRBJ1-1; the match to TRBD1 covers 11 bases. Trimming cost V 9 bases and J 4 bases; bases outside gene matches: 10. Looked up from germline, CDR1 is WNHNN and CDR2 is SYGVQD (reference sequence). The length of the CDR3 is 15 residues. CDR3 residues: CARDGQGARSTEAFF. The DNA for the CDR3 is TGCGCCAGAGATGGACAGGGGGCACGGAGCACTGAAGCTTTCTTT.

The chain links TRBV5-1 to TRBJ1-5, with a weak D call TRBD1 (5 bases). CDR1 is SGHRS, CDR2 YFSETQ, per germline. Trimming pared 1 base from V and 0 bases from J, leaving 8 bases between. The CDR3 has 15 residues. The CDR3 DNA reads as TGCGCCAGCAGCTTGACAGGCGTTAGCAATCAGCCCCAGCATTTT. Translating it yields CASSLTGVSNQPQHF. The whole variable domain, remainder taken from reference TRBV5-1 and TRBJ1-5, is KAGVTQTPRYLIKTRGQQVTLSCSPISGHRSVSWYQQTPGQGLQFLFEYFSETQRNKGNFPGRFSGRQFSNSRSEMNVSTLELGDSALYLCASSLTGVSNQPQHFGDGTRLSIL.

This chain connects TRBV5-1 to TRBJ2-7, with D perhaps TRBD1 (6 bases). CDR1 and CDR2 from the germline V gene are SGHRS and YFSETQ. Deletions cut 0 bases from V and 2 bases from J, with 15 bases between. This CDR3 has 16 amino acids. The CDR3 DNA reads TGCGCCAGCAGCTTGGAGCCCCGGACAGACCCCTACGAGCAGTACTTC. Its translation is CASSLEPRTDPYEQYF.

This clone has more than one count but fewer than ten. A read error may produce the germline difference seen at one junction end. The chain combines TRBV20-1 with TRBJ2-7; tentative D call: TRBD1 (6 bases). CDR1 and CDR2 (germline): DFQATT, SNEGSKA (reference sequence). The CDR3 is 11 residues long. Here the CDR3 DNA reads TGCAGTGCTAGTGGGACACCGAACGGGCACTTC. This gives the protein CSASGTPNGHF.

This rearrangement joins TRBV7-2 to TRBJ2-7; 11 bases are a match to TRBD2. Germline CDR1 is SGHTA and CDR2 is FQGNSA. The CDR3 covers 15 residues. V trimming: 1 base; J trimming: 2 bases; junction bases outside the gene matches: 1. CDR3 DNA: TGTGCCAGCAGCTTAGGACTAGCGGGACCCTACGAGCAGTACTTC. Translation: CASSLGLAGPYEQYF.

The chain combines TRBV2 with TRBJ1-5; D is undetermined. The V gene lost 0 bases and the J gene lost 7 bases, with 7 bases spanning the gap. From germline, CDR1 is SNHLY and CDR2 FYNNEI. The CDR3 has 13 residues. CDR3 bases: TGTGCCAGCAGTGAAGCTGAGGTCCAGCCCCAGCATTTT. Encoded protein: CASSEAEVQPQHF.

CDR3 amino acids: CASSLAGQLHEQYF. Here the CDR3 DNA reads TGTGCCAGCAGCTTGGCGGGACAACTCCACGAGCAGTACTTC. The chain couples TRBV5-4 to TRBJ2-7, with D possibly being TRBD1 (6 bases). V gave up 0 bases and J gave up 5 bases, with 12 bases separating them. The CDR3 length is 14 residues. Per germline, CDR1 SGHNT and CDR2 YYREEE (reference sequence). Drawing the rest from reference TRBV5-4 and TRBJ2-7, the complete variable domain is ETGVTQSPTHLIKTRGQQVTLRCSSQSGHNTVSWYQQALGQGPQFIFQYYREEENGRGNFPPRFSGLQFPNYSSELNVNALELDDSALYLCASSLAGQLHEQYFGPGTRLTVT.

The chain carries TRBV7-3 and TRBJ2-7, with 8 bases that match TRBD1. Germline loops: CDR1 SGHTA, CDR2 FQGTGA. Germline trimming cut 1 base from V and 3 bases from J; bases unmatched to any gene: 14. The length of the CDR3 is 18 residues. CDR3 sequence reads: CASSLSARDRRNSYEQYF. The CDR3 bases are TGTGCCAGCAGCTTAAGCGCCCGGGACAGGAGAAACAGCTACGAGCAGTACTTC.

The chain has TRBV19 and TRBJ2-2; 10 bases line up with TRBD2. The CDR3 consists of 16 residues. Per germline, CDR1 LNHDA and CDR2 SQIVND (reference sequence). V was pared by 10 bases and J by 4 bases, with 12 bases of the junction left unmatched. The CDR3 DNA is TGTGCCACCCCCAAGCGGGGGGGCCGGGGCACCGGGGAGCTGTTTTTT. Its protein is CATPKRGGRGTGELFF.